This T cell receptor beta chain originates from a study of shared clonotypes between healthy human individuals. The junction had 5 bases not matched to a gene; V was cut back by 5 bases and J by 0 bases. Per germline, CDR1 MGHDK and CDR2 SYGVNS. CDR3 length: 15 amino acids. This clone was seen a few times. When replicate PCRs were run on sorted subsets, they used about 200 ng DNA, tens of thousands of T cell genomes. Data came from immunoSEQ multiplex PCR; TCRdb stores just in-frame clones and leaves some out. The sample has approximately 88,000 clones; approximately 70% are singletons. The chain links TRBV25-1 to TRBJ1-1; 8 positions agree with TRBD1. The receptor comes from a young man in good health. The sequenced sample was memory CD8+ T cells sorted from blood. The subset was: CD45RO+ cells pooled with CCR7-negative TemRA cells. The chain's CDR3 is CASSIQQGVNTEAFF. CDR3 in DNA: TGTGCCAGCAGTATCCAACAGGGGGTGAACACTGAAGCTTTCTTT.